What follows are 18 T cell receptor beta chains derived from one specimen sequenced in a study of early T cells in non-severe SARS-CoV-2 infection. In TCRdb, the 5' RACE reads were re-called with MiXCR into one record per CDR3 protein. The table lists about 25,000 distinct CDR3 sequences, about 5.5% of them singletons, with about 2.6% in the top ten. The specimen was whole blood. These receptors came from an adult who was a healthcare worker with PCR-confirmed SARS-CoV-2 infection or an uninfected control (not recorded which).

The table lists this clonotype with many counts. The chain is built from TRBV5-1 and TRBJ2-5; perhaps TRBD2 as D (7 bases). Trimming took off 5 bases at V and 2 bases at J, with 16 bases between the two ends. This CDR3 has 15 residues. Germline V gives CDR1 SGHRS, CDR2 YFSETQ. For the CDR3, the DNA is TGCGCCAGCAGACAAACGGGGGGCTCTCAAGAGACCCAGTACTTC. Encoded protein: CASRQTGGSQETQYF.

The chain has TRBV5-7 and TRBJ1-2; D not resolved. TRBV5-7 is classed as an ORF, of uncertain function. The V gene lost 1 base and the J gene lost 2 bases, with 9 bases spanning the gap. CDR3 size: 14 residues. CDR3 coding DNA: TGTGCCAGCAGCTTGTCCGACAAAAACTATGGCTACACCTTC. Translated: CASSLSDKNYGYTF.

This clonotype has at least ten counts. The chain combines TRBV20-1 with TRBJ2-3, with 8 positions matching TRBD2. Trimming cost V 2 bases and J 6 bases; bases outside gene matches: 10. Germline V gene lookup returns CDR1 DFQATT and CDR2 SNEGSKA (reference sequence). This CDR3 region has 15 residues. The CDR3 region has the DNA TGCAGTGCTAGATCCCCCCGGGGGGGGGCGGATACGCAGTATTTT. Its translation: CSARSPRGGADTQYF.

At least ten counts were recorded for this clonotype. The CDR3 DNA is TGTGCCAGCAGTACCCGACAGGGGTGGGGCGGGGAGCTGTTTTTT. This encodes CASSTRQGWGGELFF. This chain connects TRBV12-3 or TRBV12-4 to TRBJ2-2; 8 positions match TRBD1. CDR3 length: 15 amino acids. Trimming at V came to 5 bases and at J to 7 bases, leaving 9 bases not matched to a gene.

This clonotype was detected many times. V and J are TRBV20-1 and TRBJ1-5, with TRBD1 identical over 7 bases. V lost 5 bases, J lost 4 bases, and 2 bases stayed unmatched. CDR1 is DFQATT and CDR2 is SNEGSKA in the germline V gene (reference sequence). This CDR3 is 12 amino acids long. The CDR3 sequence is CSAGQANQPQHF. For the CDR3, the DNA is TGCAGTGCTGGACAGGCTAATCAGCCCCAGCATTTT.

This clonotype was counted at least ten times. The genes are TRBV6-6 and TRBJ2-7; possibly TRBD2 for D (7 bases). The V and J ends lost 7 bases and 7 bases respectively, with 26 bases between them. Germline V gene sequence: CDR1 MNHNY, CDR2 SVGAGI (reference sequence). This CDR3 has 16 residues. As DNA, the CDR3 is TGTGCCAGCACTCTGGGGGGGCCGTCAGGGCGACGGGAGCAGTACTTC. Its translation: CASTLGGPSGRREQYF.

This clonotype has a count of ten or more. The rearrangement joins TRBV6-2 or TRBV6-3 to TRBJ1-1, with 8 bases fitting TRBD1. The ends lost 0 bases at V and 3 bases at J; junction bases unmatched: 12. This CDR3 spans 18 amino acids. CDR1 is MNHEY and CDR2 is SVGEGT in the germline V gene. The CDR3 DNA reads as TGTGCCAGCAGTTACTCGACGACCAGGGGGCAGGGAGACACTGAAGCTTTCTTT. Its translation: CASSYSTTRGQGDTEAFF.

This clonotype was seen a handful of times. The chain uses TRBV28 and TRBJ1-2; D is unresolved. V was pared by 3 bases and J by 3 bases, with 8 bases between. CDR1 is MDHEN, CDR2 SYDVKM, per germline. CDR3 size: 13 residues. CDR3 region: CASSLRNDYGYTF. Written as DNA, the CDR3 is TGTGCCAGCAGTTTGCGGAACGACTATGGCTACACCTTC.

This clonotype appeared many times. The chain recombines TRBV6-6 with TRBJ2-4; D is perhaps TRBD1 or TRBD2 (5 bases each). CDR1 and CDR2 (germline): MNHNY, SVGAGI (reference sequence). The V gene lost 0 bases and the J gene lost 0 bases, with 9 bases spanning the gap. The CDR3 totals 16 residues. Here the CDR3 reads CASSYSVGVAKNIQYF. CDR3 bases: TGTGCCAGCAGTTACTCGGTGGGGGTAGCCAAAAACATTCAGTACTTC.

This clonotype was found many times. The CDR3 bases are TGTGCCAGTAGTATAGTAGGTATAGCCAAAAACATTCAGTACTTC. As protein: CASSIVGIAKNIQYF. The rearrangement joins TRBV19 to TRBJ2-4; D not resolved. V was shortened by 1 base and J by 0 bases, with 7 bases between the two germline ends. CDR3 length: 15 residues. Germline V gene lookup returns CDR1 LNHDA and CDR2 SQIVND (reference sequence).

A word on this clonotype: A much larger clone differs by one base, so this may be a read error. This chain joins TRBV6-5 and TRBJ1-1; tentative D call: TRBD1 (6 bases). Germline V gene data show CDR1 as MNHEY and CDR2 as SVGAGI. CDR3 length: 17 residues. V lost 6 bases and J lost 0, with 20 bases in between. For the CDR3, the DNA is TGTGCCAGCAGATACACTTCAGGGAGGGGGATGAACACTGAAGCTTTCTTT. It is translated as CASRYTSGRGMNTEAFF.

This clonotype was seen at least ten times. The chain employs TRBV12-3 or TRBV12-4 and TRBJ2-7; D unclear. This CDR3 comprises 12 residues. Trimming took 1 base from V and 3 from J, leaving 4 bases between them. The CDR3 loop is CASSLEGYEQYF. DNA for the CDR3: TGTGCCAGCAGTTTAGAGGGCTACGAGCAGTACTTC.

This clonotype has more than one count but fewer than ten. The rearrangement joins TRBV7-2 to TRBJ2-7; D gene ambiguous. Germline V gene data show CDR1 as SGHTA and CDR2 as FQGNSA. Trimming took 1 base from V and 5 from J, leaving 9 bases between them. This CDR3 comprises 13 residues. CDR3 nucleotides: TGTGCCAGCAGCTTAGTTCTCTTACACGAGCAGTACTTC. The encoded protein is CASSLVLLHEQYF. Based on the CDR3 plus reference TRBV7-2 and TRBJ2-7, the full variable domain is GAGVSQSPSNKVTEKGKDVELRCDPISGHTALYWYRQSLGQGLEFLIYFQGNSAPDKSGLPSDRFSAERTGGSVSTLTIQRTQQEDSAVYLCASSLVLLHEQYFGPGTRLTVT.

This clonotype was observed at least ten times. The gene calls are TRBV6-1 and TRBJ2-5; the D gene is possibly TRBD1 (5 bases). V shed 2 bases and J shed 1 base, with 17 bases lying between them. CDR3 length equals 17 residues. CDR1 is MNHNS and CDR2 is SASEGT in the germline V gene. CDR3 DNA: TGTGCCAGCAGTGAATCGTACAGGCAAACGATCCAAGAGACCCAGTACTTC. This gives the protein CASSESYRQTIQETQYF.

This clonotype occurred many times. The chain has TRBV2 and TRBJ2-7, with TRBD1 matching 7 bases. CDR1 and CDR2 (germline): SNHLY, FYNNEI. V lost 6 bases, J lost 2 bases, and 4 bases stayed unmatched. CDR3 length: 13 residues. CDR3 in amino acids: CASRRQGTYEQYF. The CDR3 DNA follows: TGTGCCAGCAGAAGACAGGGTACCTACGAGCAGTACTTC. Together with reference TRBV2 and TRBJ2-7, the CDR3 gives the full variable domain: EPEVTQTPSHQVTQMGQEVILRCVPISNHLYFYWYRQILGQKVEFLVSFYNNEISEKSEIFDDQFSVERPDGSNFTLKIRSTKLEDSAMYFCASRRQGTYEQYFGPGTRLTVT.

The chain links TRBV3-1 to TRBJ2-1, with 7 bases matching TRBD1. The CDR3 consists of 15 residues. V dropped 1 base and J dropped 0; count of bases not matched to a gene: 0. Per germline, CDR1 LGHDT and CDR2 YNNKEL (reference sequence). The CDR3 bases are TGTGCCAGCAGCCAAGGGGACAGCTCCTACAATGAGCAGTTCTTC. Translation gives CASSQGDSSYNEQFF.

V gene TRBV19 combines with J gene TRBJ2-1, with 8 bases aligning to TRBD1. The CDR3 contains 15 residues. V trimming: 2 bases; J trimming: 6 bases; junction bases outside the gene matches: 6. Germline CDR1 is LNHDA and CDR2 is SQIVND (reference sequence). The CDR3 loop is CASSITGTGPNEQFF. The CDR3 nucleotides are TGTGCCAGTAGTATAACCGGGACAGGCCCCAATGAGCAGTTCTTC.

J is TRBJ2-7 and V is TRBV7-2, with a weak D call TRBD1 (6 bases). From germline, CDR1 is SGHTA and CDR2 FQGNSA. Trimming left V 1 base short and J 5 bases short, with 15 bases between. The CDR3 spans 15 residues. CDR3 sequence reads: CASSLERGRGHEQYF. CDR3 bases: TGTGCCAGCAGCTTAGAAAGGGGCAGGGGCCACGAGCAGTACTTC.